This T cell receptor (beta chain) was profiled in a study of shared clonotypes between healthy human individuals. Looking at the study overall: Donors, aged 18 to 49, were a couple of women and three men. Study-level findings and limits: In general, naive subsets displayed greater estimated richness than memory subsets did.

The test was conducted at deep level. This table comes from immunoSEQ multiplex PCR, and its TCRdb copy is limited to in-frame clones, with some not included. The sample has roughly 2.5 million clones, roughly nine tenths seen once. Concerning this clone: Its matching antigen is unknown.

The CDR3 length is 14 residues. The V end lost 7 bases, the J end lost 1 base, and 11 bases lay between the germline ends. Germline V gene sequence: CDR1 MNHNS, CDR2 SASEGT. Material for sequencing was naive CD4+ T cells sorted from blood. The subset was: CD45RA+ positively selected. V is TRBV6-1 and J is TRBJ2-1; D possibly corresponds to TRBD1 (6 bases). This sequence originates from a man between 18 and 35 years old in good health. For the CDR3, the DNA is TGTGCCAGCACGACAGGAGTGTCCTACAATGAGCAGTTCTTC. Protein product: CASTTGVSYNEQFF.